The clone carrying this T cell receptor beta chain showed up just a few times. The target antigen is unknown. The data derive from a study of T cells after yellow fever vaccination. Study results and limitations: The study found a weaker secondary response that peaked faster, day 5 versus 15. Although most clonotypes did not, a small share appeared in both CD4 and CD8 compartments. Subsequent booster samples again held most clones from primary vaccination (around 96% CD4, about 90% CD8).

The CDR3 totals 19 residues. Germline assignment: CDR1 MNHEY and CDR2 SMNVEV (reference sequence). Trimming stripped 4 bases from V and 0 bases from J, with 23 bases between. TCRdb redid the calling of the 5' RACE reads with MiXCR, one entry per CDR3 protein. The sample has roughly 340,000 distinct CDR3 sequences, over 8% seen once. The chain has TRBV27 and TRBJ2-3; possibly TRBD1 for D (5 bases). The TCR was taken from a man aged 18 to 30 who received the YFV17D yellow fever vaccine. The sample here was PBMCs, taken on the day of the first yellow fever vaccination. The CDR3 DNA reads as TGTGCCAGCAGTTCCCAATCCTCCCCGGCGACAGTAAGCACAGATACGCAGTATTTT. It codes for CASSSQSSPATVSTDTQYF.